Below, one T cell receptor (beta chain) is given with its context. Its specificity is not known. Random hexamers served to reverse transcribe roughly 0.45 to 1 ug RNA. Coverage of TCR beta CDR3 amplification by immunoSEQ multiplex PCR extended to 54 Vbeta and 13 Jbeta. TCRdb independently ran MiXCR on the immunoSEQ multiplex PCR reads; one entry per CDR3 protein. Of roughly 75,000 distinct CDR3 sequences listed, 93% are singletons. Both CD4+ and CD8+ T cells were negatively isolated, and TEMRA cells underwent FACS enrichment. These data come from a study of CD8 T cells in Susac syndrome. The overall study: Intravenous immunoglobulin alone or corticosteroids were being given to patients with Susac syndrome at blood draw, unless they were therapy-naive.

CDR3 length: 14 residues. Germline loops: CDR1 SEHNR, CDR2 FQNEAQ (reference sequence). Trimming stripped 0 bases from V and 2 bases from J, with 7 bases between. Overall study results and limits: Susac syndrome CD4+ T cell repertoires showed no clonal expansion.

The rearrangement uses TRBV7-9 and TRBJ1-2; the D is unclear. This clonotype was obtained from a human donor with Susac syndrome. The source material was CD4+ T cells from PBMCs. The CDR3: CASSLAPQNYGYTF. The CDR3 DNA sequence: TGTGCCAGCAGCTTAGCCCCCCAGAACTATGGCTACACCTTC.